This is a list of T cell receptor beta chains from one sample in a study of T cell changes during pregnancy in multiple sclerosis. Sequenced by immunoSEQ multiplex PCR; TCRdb stores in-frame clones only, minus some. Of some 38,000 clones in the sample, under 95% are singletons; the top ten hold 0.5% to 0.85%. The specimen was CD4+ T cells from peripheral blood mononuclear cells, collected in the second trimester of pregnancy. Receptors were obtained from a female donor in good health, enrolled as a control in a pregnancy study. Both conserved end residues are part of each CDR3. D genes are given only for firm matches. Only part of the rows carry a size: once, few, many, or a class if the clone is expanded.

V gene: TRBV7-9; D gene: TRBD2; J gene: TRBJ2-1; clone size: NA; CDR3 protein: CASSSPGRNKNEQFF; CDR3 DNA: TGTGCCAGCAGCTCTCCCGGGAGGAACAAGAATGAGCAGTTCTTC
V gene: TRBV27; D gene: TRBD1; J gene: TRBJ1-5; clone size: NA; CDR3 protein: CASSLGQANQPQHF; CDR3 DNA: TGTGCCAGCAGTCTCGGACAGGCCAATCAGCCCCAGCATTTT
V gene: TRBV7-2; D gene: NA; J gene: TRBJ1-5; clone size: NA; CDR3 protein: CASSYQVNQPQHF; CDR3 DNA: TGTGCCAGCAGCTACCAGGTGAATCAGCCCCAGCATTTT
V gene: TRBV18; D gene: TRBD1; J gene: TRBJ1-6; clone size: NA; CDR3 protein: CASSPIGTADSPLHF; CDR3 DNA: TGTGCCAGCTCACCAATAGGGACAGCTGATTCACCCCTCCACTTT
V gene: TRBV28; D gene: NA; J gene: TRBJ1-2; clone size: NA; CDR3 protein: CASTPGGPALNGYTF; CDR3 DNA: TGTGCCAGCACCCCCGGTGGGCCCGCTCTCAATGGCTACACCTTC
V gene: TRBV27; D gene: TRBD1; J gene: TRBJ2-2; clone size: NA; CDR3 protein: CASSYSGRGPGELFF; CDR3 DNA: TGTGCCAGCAGTTATTCAGGCAGGGGGCCCGGGGAGCTGTTTTTT
V gene: TRBV20-1; D gene: TRBD2; J gene: TRBJ2-7; clone size: once; CDR3 protein: CRAGTAYEQYF; CDR3 DNA: TGCAGAGCGGGGACGGCCTACGAGCAGTACTTC
V gene: TRBV6-5; D gene: NA; J gene: TRBJ1-5; clone size: NA; CDR3 protein: CASSYSAVSPQHF; CDR3 DNA: TGTGCCAGCAGTTACTCAGCGGTGTCGCCCCAGCATTTT
V gene: TRBV5-8; D gene: NA; J gene: TRBJ1-6; clone size: once; CDR3 protein: CASSLIPESPLHF; CDR3 DNA: TGTGCCAGCAGCTTGATTCCCGAGTCACCCCTCCACTTT
V gene: TRBV7-2; D gene: NA; J gene: TRBJ2-6; clone size: once; CDR3 protein: CASSFARGAGANVLTF; CDR3 DNA: TGTGCCAGCAGCTTTGCCAGGGGGGCTGGGGCCAACGTCCTGACTTTC
V gene: TRBV18; D gene: TRBD1; J gene: TRBJ1-5; clone size: NA; CDR3 protein: CASSPPLAAGGRDQPQHF; CDR3 DNA: TGTGCCAGCTCACCACCGTTGGCGGCAGGGGGAAGGGATCAGCCCCAGCATTTT
V gene: TRBV19; D gene: TRBD1; J gene: TRBJ1-3; clone size: NA; CDR3 protein: CATDRGSSGNTIYF; CDR3 DNA: TGTGCCACCGACAGGGGTAGCTCTGGAAACACCATATATTTT
V gene: TRBV30; D gene: NA; J gene: TRBJ1-4; clone size: NA; CDR3 protein: CAWSRSLKLFF; CDR3 DNA: TGTGCCTGGAGTAGGAGTTTAAAACTGTTTTTT
V gene: TRBV25-1; D gene: NA; J gene: TRBJ1-4; clone size: NA; CDR3 protein: CASSLGGAATNEKLFF; CDR3 DNA: TGTGCCAGCAGTTTAGGGGGGGCCGCAACTAATGAAAAACTGTTTTTT
V gene: TRBV19; D gene: NA; J gene: TRBJ1-4; clone size: few; CDR3 protein: CASRTGTTSEKLFF; CDR3 DNA: TGTGCCAGTCGAACCGGGACAACAAGTGAAAAACTGTTTTTT
V gene: TRBV7-9; D gene: NA; J gene: TRBJ2-7; clone size: NA; CDR3 protein: CASSLSGATYEQYF; CDR3 DNA: TGTGCCAGCAGCTTGTCAGGTGCCACCTACGAGCAGTACTTC
V gene: TRBV5-6; D gene: TRBD1; J gene: TRBJ1-2; clone size: NA; CDR3 protein: CASSLAGDRGSYGYTF; CDR3 DNA: TGTGCCAGCAGCTTGGCTGGAGACAGGGGGTCATATGGCTACACCTTC
V gene: TRBV5-5; D gene: NA; J gene: TRBJ2-3; clone size: NA; CDR3 protein: CASSLGTVQGITQYF; CDR3 DNA: TGTGCCAGCAGCTTGGGGACAGTTCAGGGGATTACGCAGTATTTT
V gene: TRBV6-5; D gene: TRBD1; J gene: TRBJ1-2; clone size: NA; CDR3 protein: CASAGQGPRYTF; CDR3 DNA: TGTGCCAGCGCGGGACAGGGACCGCGCTACACCTTC
V gene: TRBV6-5; D gene: NA; J gene: TRBJ1-1; clone size: NA; CDR3 protein: CASSRRLGGNTEAFF; CDR3 DNA: TGTGCCAGCAGTCGTCGTTTAGGGGGGAACACTGAAGCTTTCTTT
V gene: TRBV28; D gene: NA; J gene: TRBJ1-3; clone size: NA; CDR3 protein: CASTPPTGTGNTIYF; CDR3 DNA: TGTGCCAGCACCCCACCGACAGGCACTGGAAACACCATATATTTT
V gene: TRBV5-1; D gene: NA; J gene: TRBJ2-7; clone size: NA; CDR3 protein: CASSVTADNEQYF; CDR3 DNA: TGCGCCAGCAGCGTAACGGCTGACAACGAGCAGTACTTC
V gene: TRBV11-3; D gene: TRBD1; J gene: TRBJ2-1; clone size: NA; CDR3 protein: CASTPDGTDSYNEQFF; CDR3 DNA: TGTGCCAGCACGCCCGACGGGACAGACTCCTACAATGAGCAGTTCTTC
V gene: TRBV19; D gene: TRBD1; J gene: TRBJ1-1; clone size: NA; CDR3 protein: CASSRNRGPAFF; CDR3 DNA: TGTGCCAGTAGTCGAAACAGGGGCCCCGCTTTCTTT
V gene: TRBV18; D gene: NA; J gene: TRBJ1-1; clone size: NA; CDR3 protein: CASSPSFSQVNTEAFF; CDR3 DNA: TGTGCCAGCTCACCTTCCTTCTCGCAGGTGAACACTGAAGCTTTCTTT
V gene: TRBV4-3; D gene: NA; J gene: TRBJ1-2; clone size: NA; CDR3 protein: CASSHLGTYNYGYTF; CDR3 DNA: TGCGCCAGCAGCCACCTCGGGACTTATAACTATGGCTACACCTTC
V gene: TRBV7-9; D gene: NA; J gene: TRBJ2-2; clone size: NA; CDR3 protein: CASSQAGPGELFF; CDR3 DNA: TGTGCCAGCAGCCAGGCAGGCCCCGGGGAGCTGTTTTTT
V gene: TRBV4-1; D gene: TRBD2; J gene: TRBJ2-2; clone size: NA; CDR3 protein: CASSPPGTRANTGELFF; CDR3 DNA: TGCGCCAGCAGCCCCCCCGGGACTAGGGCGAACACCGGGGAGCTGTTTTTT
V gene: TRBV5-5; D gene: TRBD2; J gene: TRBJ2-1; clone size: NA; CDR3 protein: CASSPLTSTYNEQFF; CDR3 DNA: TGTGCCAGCAGCCCCCTGACTAGCACCTACAATGAGCAGTTCTTC